This TCR beta chain was retrieved from a study of CD8 T cells in ankylosing spondylitis. The CDR3 contains 15 residues. Germline CDR1 DFQATT, CDR2 SNEGSKA (reference sequence). V shed 0 bases and J 4 bases; nucleotides not matched to a gene: 3. About this clonotype: Its target is unknown.

Whole-study results and caveats: A TCR beta motif of about 8 highly homologous variants appeared characteristic of ankylosing spondylitis blood.

TCRdb used MiXCR to reprocess the 5' RACE reads, holding one entry per CDR3 protein. Of about 140,000 distinct CDR3 sequences detected, about 8% appear once; the ten largest clones hold less than 7.5%. This clonotype was obtained from a male donor with ankylosing spondylitis. The V and J genes are TRBV20-1 and TRBJ2-1; 10 nucleotides agree with TRBD2. The sequenced sample was synovial fluid, either unsorted or a sorted T cell fraction (not recorded which). The CDR3, as DNA: TGCAGTGCTAGAGAAGCGGGGGGGTTTTACAATGAGCAGTTCTTC. Residues: CSAREAGGFYNEQFF.